These 10 T cell receptor beta chains originate from one sample sequenced in a study of T cell responses to AZD1222 COVID-19 vaccine (dated by TCRdb to about 2021). The library relied on the immunoSEQ multiplex PCR assay. Imported from immuneACCESS, the table was reduced by TCRdb to in-frame sequences with V and J called. These copies leave out some clones; in studies compared against another copy, an unresolved V gene accounts for under half, and the cause of the remainder is not known. The sample data list 75,000 to 100,000 clones, and about 88% of these were observed just once. The leading ten clones occupy 2.8% of the sample. In the paper's terms, the time point label means: baseline before first vaccination. The material sequenced was peripheral blood, taken on day 0 of AZD1222 vaccination. These receptors were obtained from an adult in good health.

V usage is TRBV9 and J usage is TRBJ2-3; 7 nucleotides align to TRBD2. Trimming at V came to 0 bases and at J to 9 bases, leaving 4 bases not matched to a gene. The length of the CDR3 is 13 residues. Germline assignment: CDR1 SGDLS and CDR2 YYNGEE. In nucleotides, the CDR3 is TGTGCCAGCAGCGTAGGCGGGGAGGGAACGCAGTATTTT. Translating it yields CASSVGGEGTQYF.

A word on this clone: Other nucleotide sequences in the sample specify the same CDR3. V is TRBV2 and J is TRBJ2-7; no clear D. The CDR3 has 12 amino acids. The V end lost 5 bases, the J end lost 0 bases, and 5 bases lay between the germline ends. The germline CDR1 and CDR2 sequences are SNHLY and FYNNEI. The CDR3 loop reads CASSLLSYEQYF. DNA of the CDR3: TGTGCCAGCAGTCTCCTCTCCTACGAGCAGTACTTC.

The chain couples TRBV29-1 to TRBJ2-1; 9 bases are shared with TRBD1. CDR1 is SQVTM and CDR2 is ANQGSEA in the germline V gene. The CDR3 covers 18 residues. J was trimmed by 0 bases and V by 1 base; bases with no gene match: 10. CDR3 loop: CSVEGVIGDRASYNEQFF. The CDR3 DNA reads TGCAGCGTTGAAGGCGTGATTGGGGACAGGGCCTCCTACAATGAGCAGTTCTTC.

V usage is TRBV6-5 and J usage is TRBJ1-1, with 8 bases that match TRBD1. There are 13 residues in the CDR3. From germline, CDR1 is MNHEY and CDR2 SVGAGI. The junction had 4 bases not matched to a gene; V was cut back by 5 bases and J by 5 bases. The CDR3 sequence: CASSTGGRTEAFF. The CDR3 DNA reads as TGTGCCAGCAGTACAGGGGGGAGGACTGAAGCTTTCTTT.

This clone has more than one count but fewer than ten. CDR3 coding DNA: TGTGCCAGCAGCTTTGGGGGGGCCTCCGAGCAGTACTTC. Translation gives CASSFGGASEQYF. V is TRBV7-8 and J is TRBJ2-7; weak D call: TRBD2 (7 bases). Between the trimmed V and J ends, which lost 3 bases and 6 bases, there was a span of 12 bases. Per the germline V gene, CDR1 is SGHVS and CDR2 is FQNEAQ. CDR3 length equals 13 residues.

This CDR3 is CASTRNTGELFF. The DNA for the CDR3 is TGCGCCAGCACTAGAAACACCGGGGAGCTGTTTTTT. The J gene is TRBJ2-2, the V gene TRBV5-1, with no clear D. The CDR3 is made up of 12 amino acids. Germline V gene data show CDR1 as SGHRS and CDR2 as YFSETQ. V was clipped by 6 bases and J by 2 bases, with 5 bases between them.

The rearrangement joins TRBV20-1 to TRBJ1-3; 9 positions agree with TRBD1. CDR3 length: 15 residues. V was clipped by 3 bases and J by 0 bases; unmatched bases: 3. CDR1 DFQATT and CDR2 SNEGSKA come from the germline V gene (reference sequence). The CDR3 loop is CSASNRGHSGNTIYF. Written as DNA, the CDR3 is TGCAGTGCTAGTAACAGGGGGCACTCTGGAAACACCATATATTTT.

The chain combines TRBV19 with TRBJ1-5; 7 nucleotides align to TRBD1. V shed 4 bases and J 1 base; nucleotides not matched to a gene: 4. CDR1 is LNHDA and CDR2 is SQIVND in the germline V gene (reference sequence). This CDR3 is 15 amino acids long. CDR3 bases: TGTGCCAGTAGTACCCCAGGGGGGAGCAATCAGCCCCAGCATTTT. Encoded protein: CASSTPGGSNQPQHF.

CDR3 protein: CASSFGVETQYF. In DNA, the CDR3 is TGTGCCAGCAGTTTTGGGGTAGAGACCCAGTACTTC. The chain is built from TRBV12-3 or TRBV12-4 and TRBJ2-5, with unresolved D. V was cut by 3 bases and J by 4 bases, with 6 bases left in between. The CDR3 is 12 residues long.

The rearrangement uses TRBV7-9 and TRBJ2-3; 8 nucleotides agree with TRBD2. V shed 4 bases and J 4 bases; nucleotides not matched to a gene: 7. The CDR3 has 15 residues. The germline gives CDR1 SEHNR, CDR2 FQNEAQ (reference sequence). The CDR3 here is CASSYIAGSADTQYF. CDR3 nucleotide sequence: TGTGCCAGCAGCTACATAGCGGGGTCTGCAGATACGCAGTATTTT.